Listed here are 31 T cell receptor beta chains from one sample, sequenced in a study of T cells in Graves' hyperthyroidism and ophthalmopathy. Regions amplified from RNA transcripts were the TCR beta CDR3 regions. The HTBI set primed first-round TCR CDR3 RT-PCR. TCRdb passed the multiplex PCR reads through MiXCR, listing each CDR3 protein once. The sample lists 650,000 to 750,000 distinct CDR3 sequences, 12% to 15% occurring once. Material for sequencing was blood. Receptors originate from a woman aged 18-29 years with Graves' hyperthyroidism.

The chain couples TRBV19 to TRBJ2-2, with D possibly matching TRBD1 (5 bases). Germline V lookup: CDR1 LNHDA, CDR2 SQIVND (reference sequence). The CDR3 spans 14 residues. The V gene lost 6 bases and the J gene lost 5 bases, with 13 bases spanning the gap. CDR3 protein: CASRTLRVTGELFF. CDR3 bases: TGTGCCAGTAGAACCCTCAGGGTGACCGGGGAGCTGTTTTTT.

This clonotype was detected many times. V and J are TRBV20-1 and TRBJ2-5; 9 bases are shared with TRBD2. Germline-derived CDR1 and CDR2 are DFQATT and SNEGSKA (reference sequence). The CDR3 runs 15 residues. With V trimmed by 6 bases and J by 4 bases, 12 bases remained unmatched. CDR3 coding DNA: TGCAGTGCCCACGCCTTCGGGACTAGCAGAGAGACCCAGTACTTC. Translated, it gives CSAHAFGTSRETQYF.

This clonotype was seen ten or more times. V and J are TRBV11-2 and TRBJ2-3; D could derive from TRBD1 or TRBD2 (5 bases each). The germline CDR1 and CDR2 sequences are SGHAT and FQNNGV. Between the trimmed V and J ends, which lost 2 bases and 0 bases, there was a span of 9 bases. CDR3 length equals 15 residues. CDR3 amino acids: CASSLRGRSTDTQYF. CDR3 in DNA: TGTGCCAGCAGCTTAAGGGGACGGAGCACAGATACGCAGTATTTT. Based on the CDR3 plus reference TRBV11-2 and TRBJ2-3, the full variable domain is EAGVAQSPRYKIIEKRQSVAFWCNPISGHATLYWYQQILGQGPKLLIQFQNNGVVDDSQLPKDRFSAERLKGVDSTLKIQPAKLEDSAVYLCASSLRGRSTDTQYFGPGTRLTVL.

The chain links TRBV30 to TRBJ2-3; D is possibly TRBD2 (6 bases). CDR3 length: 15 amino acids. CDR1 GTSNPN and CDR2 SVGIG come from the germline V gene (reference sequence). Trimming removed 1 base at V and 0 bases at J, with 11 bases between. CDR3 amino acids: CAWSGGAGSTDTQYF. The CDR3 nucleotides are TGTGCCTGGAGTGGAGGCGCGGGGAGCACAGATACGCAGTATTTT.

The sample holds a few counts of this clonotype. V is TRBV24-1 and J is TRBJ2-7; no firm D call. Germline CDR1 reads KGHDR; CDR2 reads SFDVKD. CDR3 length: 12 residues. The V end lost 5 bases, the J end lost 1 base, and 5 bases lay between the germline ends. Here the CDR3 DNA reads TGTGCCACCAGTGGAGAATCCTACGAGCAGTACTTC. It translates to CATSGESYEQYF.

This clonotype occurred many times. The gene calls are TRBV30 and TRBJ2-1, with D possibly being TRBD1 (6 bases). CDR1 is GTSNPN, CDR2 SVGIG, per germline (reference sequence). The length of the CDR3 is 14 residues. The ends were cut back, 5 bases at V and 10 bases at J, with 21 bases in the middle. The CDR3: CAWESGASRKEQFF. In DNA form, the CDR3 reads TGTGCCTGGGAGTCAGGGGCTTCTCGTAAGGAGCAGTTCTTC. Full variable domain (missing parts from reference TRBV30 and TRBJ2-1): SQTIHQWPATLVQPVGSPLSLECTVEGTSNPNLYWYRQAAGRGLQLLFYSVGIGQISSEVPQNLSASRPQDRQFILSSKKLLLSDSGFYLCAWESGASRKEQFFGPGTRLTVL.

This clonotype was detected only a few times. The rearrangement uses TRBV6-1 and TRBJ2-7; TRBD1 is a possible D gene (5 bases). V was pared by 4 bases and J by 2 bases, with 9 bases between. This CDR3 is 13 amino acids long. CDR1 and CDR2 from the germline V gene are MNHNS and SASEGT. The CDR3 protein is CASSGGHTYEQYF. Here the CDR3 DNA reads TGTGCCAGCAGTGGAGGACACACCTACGAGCAGTACTTC.

This chain uses TRBV11-2 with TRBJ2-3, with unresolved D. The CDR3 length is 15 residues. Per the germline V gene, CDR1 is SGHAT and CDR2 is FQNNGV. Trimming shortened V by 0 bases and J by 3 bases, and 10 bases separated the two germline ends. DNA of the CDR3: TGTGCCAGCAGCTTAGAAGTTCTGGGGACAGATACGCAGTATTTT. Translation: CASSLEVLGTDTQYF.

This clonotype was picked up a small number of times. The CDR3 region is CASSFVPNTYNEQFF. For the CDR3, the DNA is TGTGCCAGCAGTTTCGTCCCGAACACATACAATGAGCAGTTCTTC. The V call is TRBV28, the J call TRBJ2-1; D is ambiguous. Germline-derived CDR1 and CDR2 are MDHEN and SYDVKM. V lost 3 bases, J lost 4 bases, and 13 bases lay in between. The CDR3 has 15 residues.

There are many counts of this clonotype. The chain couples TRBV27 to TRBJ2-7; 9 bases fit TRBD2. After removal of 3 bases from V and 3 bases from J, the junction contained 6 bases not matched to a gene. CDR1 and CDR2 from the germline V gene are MNHEY and SMNVEV (reference sequence). This CDR3 is 15 amino acids long. The CDR3 protein is CASSFPGTSLYEQYF. The CDR3 coding sequence is TGTGCCAGCAGTTTCCCCGGGACTAGCCTCTACGAGCAGTACTTC.

This clonotype was counted ten times or more. The CDR3 DNA follows: TGTGCCAGCAGTCCCCAGGGGGCGACAGGGGGGCCCCGCGGTAGCAATCAGCCCCAGCATTTT. The encoded protein is CASSPQGATGGPRGSNQPQHF. The rearrangement links TRBV27 to TRBJ1-5; 9 bases align to TRBD1. This CDR3 spans 21 amino acids. V was clipped by 5 bases and J by 0 bases; unmatched bases: 20. Germline values: CDR1 MNHEY, CDR2 SMNVEV (reference sequence).

The sample holds a few counts of this clonotype. V and J are TRBV11-2 and TRBJ2-1, with unresolved D. In germline, CDR1 is SGHAT, CDR2 FQNNGV. The CDR3 contains 16 residues. V dropped 0 bases and J dropped 2 bases, with 11 bases sitting between them. CDR3 coding DNA: TGTGCCAGCAGCTTAGATCTGGCTAGTCCCTACAATGAGCAGTTCTTC. It translates to CASSLDLASPYNEQFF.

This clonotype occurred many times. The genes are TRBV10-3 and TRBJ1-2, with TRBD1 matching over 7 bases. Trimming cost V 6 bases and J 3 bases; bases outside gene matches: 10. The CDR3 is 15 residues long. Germline V lookup: CDR1 ENHRY, CDR2 SYGVKD. CDR3 sequence reads: CAISEGQPRDYGYTF. DNA for the CDR3: TGTGCCATCAGCGAGGGACAGCCTAGAGACTATGGCTACACCTTC.

In regard to this clonotype: A clone one base away is much larger, so this may be a read error. No conserved phenylalanine or tryptophan is present at the end of the CDR3, so a read error is the likely explanation. This chain's CDR3 is CASWAGELFI. CDR3 DNA: TGTGCCAGCTGGGCCGGGGAGCTGTTTATT. V and J are TRBV2 and TRBJ2-2, with D uncertain. The CDR3 length is 10 residues. The germline CDR1 and CDR2 sequences are SNHLY and FYNNEI. Deletions cut 8 bases from V and 6 bases from J, with 4 bases between.

This clonotype was observed a handful of times. The gene calls are TRBV6-1 and TRBJ2-7; possible D gene TRBD2, 6 bases. CDR3 length: 13 amino acids. Germline V gene lookup returns CDR1 MNHNS and CDR2 SASEGT. Trimming left V 7 bases short and J 6 bases short, with 16 bases between. The CDR3 region is CASIETRHREQYF. CDR3 DNA: TGTGCCAGCATTGAGACTAGACACCGCGAGCAGTACTTC.

This clonotype was picked up many times. This rearrangement joins TRBV12-3 or TRBV12-4 to TRBJ1-2, with a tentative D call TRBD1 (5 bases). The CDR3 extends over 14 amino acids. Trimming stripped 8 bases from V and 5 bases from J, with 18 bases between. Here the CDR3 reads CASRSGTEIYGYTF. In DNA form, the CDR3 reads TGTGCCAGCCGATCCGGGACGGAAATATATGGCTACACCTTC.

The chain uses TRBV10-3 and TRBJ2-1, with 12 positions matching TRBD2. Germline lookup yields CDR1 ENHRY and CDR2 SYGVKD. This CDR3 has 14 residues. V was pared by 7 bases and J by 7 bases, with 5 bases of the junction left unmatched. The CDR3 bases are TGTGCCATCAAAGGACTAGCGGGGAATAATGAGCAGTTCTTC. Translating gives CAIKGLAGNNEQFF.

This chain uses TRBV6-1 with TRBJ1-1, with 7 bases aligning to TRBD1. CDR1 is MNHNS, CDR2 SASEGT, per germline. Trimming at V came to 11 bases and at J to 4 bases, leaving 10 bases not matched to a gene. The CDR3 length is 13 residues. The CDR3 bases are TGTGCCGGTCGACAGGGCGGGTCCACTGAAGCTTTCTTT. Amino acid sequence: CAGRQGGSTEAFF.

The sample holds a few counts of this clonotype. The V gene is TRBV12-3 or TRBV12-4, the J gene TRBJ2-7, with TRBD2 matching over 9 bases. The CDR3 has 16 amino acids. V lost 6 bases to trimming and J lost 3 bases; unmatched junction nucleotides: 12. CDR3 in DNA: TGTGCCAGCAGAAAAAGGGGGACTAGCAGATTCTACGAGCAGTACTTC. Translated: CASRKRGTSRFYEQYF.

This clonotype was seen many times. The genes are TRBV30 and TRBJ1-1, with 10 bases identical to TRBD1. Germline V lookup: CDR1 GTSNPN, CDR2 SVGIG (reference sequence). The CDR3 length is 14 residues. Trimming removed 2 bases from V and 10 bases from J; junction bases left unmatched: 10. CDR3 loop: CAWSLPDRGLRAFF. The CDR3 nucleotides are TGTGCCTGGAGTCTCCCCGACAGGGGGCTAAGAGCTTTCTTT.

This clonotype has a single count. V and J are TRBV25-1 and TRBJ2-7; 10 bases map to TRBD2. Trimming cost V 3 bases and J 7 bases; bases outside gene matches: 15. CDR3 length: 17 amino acids. Germline CDR1 is MGHDK and CDR2 is SYGVNS. Here the CDR3 reads CASSDLGAGGPFNEQYF. Here the CDR3 DNA reads TGTGCCAGCAGTGATTTAGGAGCGGGAGGGCCCTTCAATGAGCAGTACTTC.

The V call is TRBV29-1, the J call TRBJ2-1; 7 bases map to TRBD1. The trim removed 4 bases at V and 2 bases at J, leaving 20 bases unmatched. Looked up from germline, CDR1 is SQVTM and CDR2 is ANQGSEA. CDR3 length: 19 residues. The CDR3, as DNA: TGCAGCGTTGTGCCCCAAACAGGGGTTCAGAGCTTAACCTACAATGAGCAGTTCTTC. It codes for CSVVPQTGVQSLTYNEQFF.

This clonotype was observed a few times. This chain joins TRBV19 and TRBJ1-3; D is ambiguous. The CDR3 totals 19 residues. The V end lost 2 bases, the J end lost 0 bases, and 20 bases lay between the germline ends. Germline V lookup: CDR1 LNHDA, CDR2 SQIVND (reference sequence). Written as DNA, the CDR3 is TGTGCCAGTAGTATATCCATCTTTTCTGGGTTCGGCTCTGGAAACACCATATATTTT. It translates to CASSISIFSGFGSGNTIYF.

This clonotype was seen repeatedly, ten times or more. The chain combines TRBV24-1 with TRBJ2-7, with 10 bases lining up with TRBD2. J gave up 6 bases and V 7 bases, and 8 bases lay outside the gene matches. The germline gives CDR1 KGHDR, CDR2 SFDVKD. The CDR3 sequence is 14 residues long. In DNA form, the CDR3 reads TGTGCCACCAGGATGGGGCCTAGCGGGGGCGAGCAGTACTTC. It specifies CATRMGPSGGEQYF.

In its sample, this clonotype was seen many times. The chain couples TRBV7-6 to TRBJ2-7; the D call may be TRBD1 or TRBD2 (6 bases each). V shed 5 bases and J shed 3 bases, with 17 bases lying between them. The germline V gene has CDR1 SGHVS and CDR2 FNYEAQ. The CDR3 contains 15 residues. Here the CDR3 reads CASSPRRGQDYEQYF. In DNA, the CDR3 is TGTGCCAGCAGCCCTAGACGGGGGCAGGACTACGAGCAGTACTTC.

The gene calls are TRBV19 and TRBJ1-5, with unresolved D. The germline CDR1 and CDR2 sequences are LNHDA and SQIVND (reference sequence). V dropped 4 bases and J dropped 1 base, with 11 bases sitting between them. This CDR3 comprises 15 residues. CDR3 region: CASSKSHVSNQPQHF. The CDR3 DNA sequence: TGTGCCAGTAGTAAATCACACGTGAGCAATCAGCCCCAGCATTTT.

This clonotype was detected a few times. The chain is built from TRBV7-3 and TRBJ1-2; the D gene is possibly TRBD1 (6 bases). V was clipped by 2 bases and J by 8 bases, with 18 bases between them. Germline V CDR1 and CDR2: SGHTA, FQGTGA. CDR3 length: 15 amino acids. The chain's CDR3 is CASSLVAGGGYGYTF. For the CDR3, the DNA is TGTGCCAGCAGCTTAGTTGCGGGGGGGGGCTACGGCTACACCTTC. Based on the CDR3 plus reference TRBV7-3 and TRBJ1-2, the full variable domain is GAGVSQTPSNKVTEKGKYVELRCDPISGHTALYWYRQSLGQGPEFLIYFQGTGAADDSGLPNDRFFAVRPEGSVSTLKIQRTERGDSAVYLCASSLVAGGGYGYTFGSGTRLTVV.

This clonotype was observed at least ten times. The chain recombines TRBV7-6 with TRBJ2-3, with TRBD2 matching over 9 bases. Germline CDR1 SGHVS, CDR2 FNYEAQ. The junction had 10 bases not matched to a gene; V was cut back by 5 bases and J by 4 bases. This CDR3 spans 16 amino acids. The CDR3 nucleotides are TGTGCCAGCAGCCCTCAAAGGGCGGGAGGGGCAGATACGCAGTATTTT. It codes for CASSPQRAGGADTQYF. The full variable domain, with the rest looked up from reference TRBV7-6 and TRBJ2-3, is GAGVSQSPRYKVTKRGQDVALRCDPISGHVSLYWYRQALGQGPEFLTYFNYEAQQDKSGLPNDRFSAERPEGSISTLTIQRTEQRDSAMYRCASSPQRAGGADTQYFGPGTRLTVL.

The gene calls are TRBV12-3 or TRBV12-4 and TRBJ2-7; tentatively, D is TRBD2 (6 bases). CDR3 size: 14 residues. Trimming removed 6 bases from V and 7 bases from J, with 19 bases in between. As DNA, the CDR3 is TGTGCCAGCAGCCGCGGGGACTCCCAAATAGAGCAGTACTTC. This sequence encodes CASSRGDSQIEQYF.

The rearrangement links TRBV24-1 to TRBJ2-1, with 10 bases identical to TRBD1. Per germline, CDR1 KGHDR and CDR2 SFDVKD. The trim removed 2 bases at V and 7 bases at J, leaving 4 bases unmatched. The CDR3 runs 15 residues. This CDR3 is CATSDSGTGANEQFF. The CDR3 coding sequence is TGTGCCACCAGTGATTCAGGGACAGGGGCGAATGAGCAGTTCTTC.

At least ten counts were recorded for this clonotype. This sequence joins TRBV6-2 or TRBV6-3 and TRBJ1-2; the match to TRBD1 covers 9 bases. The junction had 13 bases not matched to a gene; V was cut back by 6 bases and J by 2 bases. Germline V CDR1 and CDR2: MNHEY, SVGEGT. This CDR3 has 17 residues. The CDR3 DNA is TGTGCCAGCAGCCCCTCGGGACAGGGTACATCAAACTATGGCTACACCTTC. Protein sequence: CASSPSGQGTSNYGYTF.